These 30 T cell receptor beta chains were all obtained from the same sample, sequenced in a study of blood T cell dynamics during melanoma immunotherapy. The time point: pre-treatment baseline. Assay used: immunoSEQ multiplex PCR; TCRdb lists only in-frame clones, some missing. Of more than 10,000 clones in the sample, around 84% were seen once. This specimen consisted of blood, obtained from a patient treated with checkpoint blockade. The receptors here all came from a human donor with melanoma.

This clone showed up just once. The chain couples TRBV11-2 to TRBJ2-3; TRBD1 matches 10 bases. After removal of 6 bases from V and 1 base from J, the junction contained 13 bases not matched to a gene. CDR3 length: 18 amino acids. From germline, CDR1 is SGHAT and CDR2 FQNNGV. The CDR3 DNA sequence: TGTGCCAGCAGGAGATGGGGACAGGGGAGACGAGGCACAGATACGCAGTATTTT. It codes for CASRRWGQGRRGTDTQYF.

J is TRBJ1-5 and V is TRBV5-1; 8 bases map to TRBD1. This CDR3 is built from 15 residues. The germline gives CDR1 SGHRS, CDR2 YFSETQ. The V gene end was trimmed by 1 base and the J gene end by 5 bases; junction bases not matched to a gene: 5. In DNA form, the CDR3 reads TGCGCCAGCAGCTTGTCGGGACAGGACCATCAGCCCCAGCATTTT. Protein: CASSLSGQDHQPQHF.

The table lists this clone with a few counts. V gene TRBV2 combines with J gene TRBJ1-5; 9 bases are shared with TRBD1. Trimming cost V 2 bases and J 8 bases; bases outside gene matches: 7. The length of the CDR3 is 15 residues. CDR1 and CDR2 from the germline V gene are SNHLY and FYNNEI. The CDR3 loop reads CASSEFRDRVEPQHF. In DNA, the CDR3 is TGTGCCAGCAGTGAATTCCGGGACAGGGTAGAGCCCCAGCATTTT.

This rearrangement joins TRBV27 to TRBJ2-2, with D maybe TRBD2 (6 bases). CDR1 is MNHEY and CDR2 is SMNVEV in the germline V gene (reference sequence). The CDR3 is made up of 15 amino acids. V lost 8 bases to trimming and J lost 5 bases, with 18 bases between them. Written as DNA, the CDR3 is TGTGCCAGCCGATATTGGAGGGGAGATACCGGGGAGCTGTTTTTT. As protein: CASRYWRGDTGELFF.

V and J are TRBV19 and TRBJ2-7, with 12 bases that match TRBD2. CDR3 length equals 14 residues. Per the germline V gene, CDR1 is LNHDA and CDR2 is SQIVND (reference sequence). V dropped 4 bases and J dropped 5; count of bases not matched to a gene: 3. The CDR3 here is CASSSGLAGHEQYF. The DNA for the CDR3 is TGTGCCAGTAGTAGCGGACTAGCGGGGCACGAGCAGTACTTC.

The rearrangement joins TRBV27 to TRBJ2-5, with D possibly TRBD1 on 5 matching bases. Germline V gene data show CDR1 as MNHEY and CDR2 as SMNVEV (reference sequence). The ends were cut back, 4 bases at V and 0 bases at J, with 6 bases in the middle. The CDR3 is made up of 13 amino acids. The CDR3 coding sequence is TGTGCCAGCAGTTCGACAGACCAAGAGACCCAGTACTTC. Translation: CASSSTDQETQYF.

The chain employs TRBV7-2 and TRBJ1-2; no clear D gene. Trimming removed 3 bases at V and 0 bases at J, with 11 bases between. CDR3 size: 15 residues. Germline assignment: CDR1 SGHTA and CDR2 FQGNSA. The CDR3 protein is CASSFPRMSNYGYTF. DNA for the CDR3: TGTGCCAGCAGCTTCCCGCGGATGTCTAACTATGGCTACACCTTC.

The sample holds a few counts of this clone. The chain is built from TRBV4-1 and TRBJ1-6; possible D gene TRBD1, 5 bases. The ends were cut back, 0 bases at V and 10 bases at J, with 13 bases in the middle. CDR1 and CDR2 (germline): MGHRA, YSYEKL. The CDR3 is 15 residues long. The CDR3 region has the DNA TGCGCCAGCAGCCAAGATTGGGCCGGGGGGTCACCCCTCCACTTT. It specifies CASSQDWAGGSPLHF.

The chain has TRBV15 and TRBJ1-1; D remains ambiguous. Germline values: CDR1 LNHNV, CDR2 YYDKDF (reference sequence). Trimming took off 0 bases at V and 10 bases at J, with 12 bases between the two ends. The CDR3 is made up of 13 amino acids. In DNA form, the CDR3 reads TGTGCCACCAGCAGAGATCAGCGGGCGGGAGCTTTCTTT. It is translated as CATSRDQRAGAFF.

The rearrangement links TRBV14 to TRBJ2-2; D not certain. Looked up from germline, CDR1 is SGHDN and CDR2 is FVKESK. V gave up 1 base and J gave up 7 bases, with 16 bases separating them. The CDR3 length is 16 residues. DNA for the CDR3: TGTGCCAGCAGCCAAGCCCAAACCCCCCCCCGCGGGGAGCTGTTTTTT. Translation gives CASSQAQTPPRGELFF.

The rearrangement links TRBV19 to TRBJ2-7; 8 bases align to TRBD1. CDR3 length: 14 residues. Unmatched junction bases numbered 6, after V lost 8 bases and J lost 0 bases. Germline CDR1 reads LNHDA; CDR2 reads SQIVND (reference sequence). The CDR3 nucleotides are TGTGCCAGTCGGAGACAGGGGCACTCCTACGAGCAGTACTTC. Amino acid sequence: CASRRQGHSYEQYF.

The gene calls are TRBV11-2 and TRBJ1-1; D unresolved. Germline V gene sequence: CDR1 SGHAT, CDR2 FQNNGV. The CDR3 length is 13 residues. The V end lost 0 bases, the J end lost 11 bases, and 13 bases lay between the germline ends. The CDR3 DNA follows: TGTGCCAGCAGCTTAGATCGTTGGAAGGACGCTTTCTTT. Protein product: CASSLDRWKDAFF.

This chain's CDR3 is CAGKAGEAYNEQFF. The CDR3 DNA reads as TGTGCCGGCAAAGCGGGGGAAGCCTACAATGAGCAGTTCTTC. V gene TRBV7-2 combines with J gene TRBJ2-1, with 8 nucleotides matching TRBD2. The CDR3 has 14 amino acids. Germline V gives CDR1 SGHTA, CDR2 FQGNSA. V trimming: 11 bases; J trimming: 2 bases; junction bases outside the gene matches: 8.

Only a few counts were recorded for this clone. The J gene is TRBJ1-5, the V gene TRBV30; D may be TRBD1 (5 bases). The CDR3 runs to 13 residues. CDR1 and CDR2 from the germline V gene are GTSNPN and SVGIG (reference sequence). V dropped 3 bases and J dropped 2 bases, with 8 bases sitting between them. The CDR3 DNA reads as TGTGCCTGGAGCATACAGGGCAATCAGCCCCAGCATTTT. It is translated as CAWSIQGNQPQHF.

The V call is TRBV4-2, the J call TRBJ2-7; the match to TRBD2 covers 12 bases. Trimming at V came to 0 bases and at J to 2 bases, leaving 5 bases not matched to a gene. Germline V gene data show CDR1 as LGHNA and CDR2 as YNFKEQ. The CDR3 loop spans 17 amino acids. CDR3 DNA sequence: TGTGCCAGCAGCCAAGATCACCCTAGCGGGGGGGCCTACGAGCAGTACTTC. This gives the protein CASSQDHPSGGAYEQYF.

V is TRBV6-6 and J is TRBJ1-4; D unclear. The CDR3 contains 15 residues. Trimming took 7 bases from V and 4 from J, leaving 16 bases between them. Germline CDR1 and CDR2: MNHNY and SVGAGI (reference sequence). As DNA, the CDR3 is TGTGCCAGCACCACCTCCGGGTCGATTAATGAAAAACTGTTTTTT. It yields the protein CASTTSGSINEKLFF.

V and J are TRBV18 and TRBJ1-1, with D hard to call. From germline, CDR1 is KGHSH and CDR2 LQKENI. V was pared by 3 bases and J by 1 base, with 15 bases between. The length of the CDR3 is 16 residues. DNA for the CDR3: TGTGCCAGCTCACCCCCTGGACGGCTCCAGAACACTGAAGCTTTCTTT. It codes for CASSPPGRLQNTEAFF.

This chain uses TRBV7-8 with TRBJ1-2; D ambiguous. The CDR3 is made up of 13 amino acids. Trimming left V 1 base short and J 1 base short, with 4 bases between. Germline-derived CDR1 and CDR2 are SGHVS and FQNEAQ. DNA for the CDR3: TGTGCCAGCAGCTTAGGGGATAACTATGGCTACACCTTC. This encodes CASSLGDNYGYTF.

The V gene is TRBV18, the J gene TRBJ2-7; D is unresolved. Deletions cut 2 bases from V and 7 bases from J, with 12 bases between. Germline CDR1 KGHSH, CDR2 LQKENI. CDR3 length: 13 amino acids. The CDR3 region is CASSPLAGEEQYF. The CDR3 DNA follows: TGTGCCAGCTCACCATTAGCTGGCGAGGAGCAGTACTTC.

This sequence joins TRBV7-7 and TRBJ2-7, with a weak D call TRBD2 (5 bases). Germline V CDR1 and CDR2: SSHAT, FNYEAQ (reference sequence). The V gene lost 5 bases and the J gene lost 2 bases, with 13 bases spanning the gap. This CDR3 is 14 amino acids long. Written as DNA, the CDR3 is TGTGCCAGCAGCGAAGACCGGGATACCTACGAGCAGTACTTC. It codes for CASSEDRDTYEQYF.

The chain carries TRBV5-7 and TRBJ2-7; maybe TRBD1 (6 bases). TRBV5-7 counts as an open reading frame of uncertain function. The CDR3 is made up of 15 amino acids. The ends were cut back, 4 bases at V and 1 base at J, with 15 bases in the middle. The CDR3 reads CASSPPGHLSYEQYF. The CDR3 bases are TGTGCCAGCAGCCCTCCGGGACACCTTTCCTACGAGCAGTACTTC.

The genes are TRBV28 and TRBJ2-2; 9 bases line up with TRBD1. The CDR3 sequence is 15 residues long. J was trimmed by 5 bases and V by 6 bases; bases with no gene match: 7. In germline, CDR1 is MDHEN, CDR2 SYDVKM. This CDR3 reads CASSPGTGYTGELFF. DNA of the CDR3: TGTGCCAGCAGCCCGGGGACAGGGTATACCGGGGAGCTGTTTTTT.

The V gene is TRBV6-1, the J gene TRBJ2-2, with TRBD2 as a possible D gene (5 bases). V gave up 7 bases and J gave up 5 bases, with 17 bases separating them. The CDR3 has 15 amino acids. The germline V gene encodes CDR1 MNHNS and CDR2 SASEGT. The DNA for the CDR3 is TGTGCCAGCAAAGGAGAGCGGTTGGGGACCGGGGAGCTGTTTTTT. It specifies CASKGERLGTGELFF.

Here the CDR3 reads CASSLAGRGGYTF. In DNA form, the CDR3 reads TGTGCCAGCAGCTTAGCAGGTCGAGGGGGCTACACCTTC. This sequence joins TRBV7-9 and TRBJ1-2; D call uncertain. The germline gives CDR1 SEHNR, CDR2 FQNEAQ (reference sequence). The CDR3 contains 13 residues. V shed 0 bases and J shed 8 bases, with 10 bases lying between them. The whole variable domain, remainder taken from reference TRBV7-9 and TRBJ1-2, is DTGVSQNPRHKITKRGQNVTFRCDPISEHNRLYWYRQTLGQGPEFLTYFQNEAQLEKSRLLSDRFSAERPKGSFSTLEIQRTEQGDSAMYLCASSLAGRGGYTFGSGTRLTVV.

The gene calls are TRBV7-9 and TRBJ2-5; TRBD2 agrees at 12 bases. CDR3 size: 15 residues. Germline lookup yields CDR1 SEHNR and CDR2 FQNEAQ (reference sequence). The V and J ends lost 5 bases and 2 bases, in that order; junction bases with no gene match: 3. CDR3 DNA sequence: TGTGCCAGCAGCCCACTAGCGGGGGGTCAAGAGACCCAGTACTTC. It yields the protein CASSPLAGGQETQYF.

The CDR3 sequence: CASSPQRIRINQPQHF. Here the CDR3 DNA reads TGTGCCAGCAGCCCCCAGAGAATCCGAATCAATCAGCCCCAGCATTTT. The V and J genes are TRBV11-3 and TRBJ1-5; no reliable D call. Trimming pared 5 bases from V and 3 bases from J, leaving 17 bases between. The germline V gene has CDR1 SGHNT and CDR2 YENEEA. This CDR3 contains 16 residues. The variable domain in full, with the rest retrieved from reference TRBV11-3 and TRBJ1-5, is EAGVVQSPRYKIIEKKQPVAFWCNPISGHNTLYWYLQNLGQGPELLIRYENEEAVDDSQLPKDRFSAERLKGVDSTLKIQPAELGDSAVYLCASSPQRIRINQPQHFGDGTRLSIL.

This chain joins TRBV10-3 and TRBJ1-2; no clear D gene. The CDR3 extends over 11 amino acids. Trimming took off 10 bases at V and 7 bases at J, with 13 bases between the two ends. Germline loops: CDR1 ENHRY, CDR2 SYGVKD. CDR3 region: CATNGGGGYTF. CDR3 coding DNA: TGTGCCACAAACGGAGGCGGTGGCTACACCTTC.

The V call is TRBV9, the J call TRBJ1-1, with D possibly being TRBD1 (6 bases). The CDR3 consists of 17 residues. Deletions cut 1 base from V and 0 bases from J, with 16 bases between. In germline, CDR1 is SGDLS, CDR2 YYNGEE. The DNA of the CDR3 is TGTGCCAGCAGCGTACTCCCCCGGACAGCGATGAACACTGAAGCTTTCTTT. This sequence encodes CASSVLPRTAMNTEAFF.

This chain connects TRBV7-2 to TRBJ2-7; possibly TRBD1 for D (6 bases). Per the germline V gene, CDR1 is SGHTA and CDR2 is FQGNSA. CDR3 length: 14 amino acids. V was cut by 6 bases and J by 0 bases, with 12 bases left in between. CDR3 DNA: TGTGCCAGCAGTCGCGACAGGAGCTCCTACGAGCAGTACTTC. Its protein is CASSRDRSSYEQYF.

The chain joins TRBV27 to TRBJ1-6, with 7 bases that match TRBD1. Trimming cost V 3 bases and J 8 bases; bases outside gene matches: 4. The CDR3 covers 14 residues. CDR1 is MNHEY and CDR2 is SMNVEV in the germline V gene (reference sequence). The CDR3 coding sequence is TGTGCCAGCAGTTTGCCAGGGGGGGATTCACCCCTCCACTTT. Translation gives CASSLPGGDSPLHF.